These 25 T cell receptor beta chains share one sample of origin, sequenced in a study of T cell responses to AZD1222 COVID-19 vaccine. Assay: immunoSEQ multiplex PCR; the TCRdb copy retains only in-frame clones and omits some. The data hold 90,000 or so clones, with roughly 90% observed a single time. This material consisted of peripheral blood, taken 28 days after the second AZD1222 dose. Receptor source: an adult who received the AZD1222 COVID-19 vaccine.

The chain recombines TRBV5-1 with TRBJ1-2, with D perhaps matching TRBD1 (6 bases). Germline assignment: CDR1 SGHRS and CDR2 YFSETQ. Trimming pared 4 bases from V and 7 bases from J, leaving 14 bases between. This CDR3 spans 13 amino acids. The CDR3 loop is CASSARDIPGYTF. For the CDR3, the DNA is TGCGCCAGCAGCGCCCGGGACATTCCTGGCTACACCTTC.

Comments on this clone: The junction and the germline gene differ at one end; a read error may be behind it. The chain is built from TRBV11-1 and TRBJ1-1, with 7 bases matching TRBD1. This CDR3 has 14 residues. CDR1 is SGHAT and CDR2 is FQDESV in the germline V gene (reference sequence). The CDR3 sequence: CASTLGDRVTEAFF. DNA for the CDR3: TGTGCCAGCACCTTAGGAGACAGGGTCACTGAAGCTTTCTTT.

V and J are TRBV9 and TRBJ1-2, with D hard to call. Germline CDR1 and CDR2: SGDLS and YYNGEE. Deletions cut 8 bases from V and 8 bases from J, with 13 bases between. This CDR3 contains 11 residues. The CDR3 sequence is CASTSLGGYTF. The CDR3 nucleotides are TGTGCCAGTACCTCCTTGGGGGGCTACACCTTC.

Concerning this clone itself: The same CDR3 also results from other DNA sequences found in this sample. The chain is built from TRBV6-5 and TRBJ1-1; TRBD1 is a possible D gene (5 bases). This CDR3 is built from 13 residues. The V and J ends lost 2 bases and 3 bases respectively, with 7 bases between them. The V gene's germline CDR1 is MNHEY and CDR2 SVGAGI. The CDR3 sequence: CASSYGGHTEAFF. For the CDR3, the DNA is TGTGCCAGCAGTTACGGGGGTCACACTGAAGCTTTCTTT.

The CDR3 nucleotides are TGTGCCAGCAGCTTAGATAACGGCGCACGGGTTCCCCAGTACTTC. Its protein is CASSLDNGARVPQYF. This chain links TRBV7-2 with TRBJ2-5; the D is unclear. Trimming removed 1 base at V and 9 bases at J, with 18 bases between. Germline assignment: CDR1 SGHTA and CDR2 FQGNSA. The CDR3 is 15 amino acids.

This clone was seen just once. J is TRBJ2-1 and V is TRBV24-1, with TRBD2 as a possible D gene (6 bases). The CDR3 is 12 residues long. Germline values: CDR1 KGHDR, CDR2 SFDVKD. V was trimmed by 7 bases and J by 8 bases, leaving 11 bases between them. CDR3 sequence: CATRGGFDEQFF. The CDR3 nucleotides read TGTGCCACCAGGGGGGGATTCGATGAGCAGTTCTTC.

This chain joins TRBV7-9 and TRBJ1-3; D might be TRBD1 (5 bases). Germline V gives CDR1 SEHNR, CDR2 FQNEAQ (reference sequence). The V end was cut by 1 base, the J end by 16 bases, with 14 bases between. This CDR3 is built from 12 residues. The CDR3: CASSLGPPRAYF. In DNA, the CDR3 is TGTGCCAGCAGCTTAGGCCCCCCCAGGGCCTATTTT.

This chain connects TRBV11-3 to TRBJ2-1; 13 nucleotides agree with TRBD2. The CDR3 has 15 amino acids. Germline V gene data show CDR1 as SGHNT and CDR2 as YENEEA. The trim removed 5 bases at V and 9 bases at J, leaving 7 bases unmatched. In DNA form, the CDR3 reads TGTGCCAGCAGCCGACGACTAGCGGGGGGTAGTGAGCAGTTCTTC. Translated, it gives CASSRRLAGGSEQFF.

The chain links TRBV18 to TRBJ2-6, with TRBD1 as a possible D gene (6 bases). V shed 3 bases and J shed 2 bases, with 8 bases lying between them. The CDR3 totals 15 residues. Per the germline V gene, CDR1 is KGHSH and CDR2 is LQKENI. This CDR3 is CASSPQGPGANVLTF. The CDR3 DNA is TGTGCCAGCTCACCTCAGGGGCCTGGGGCCAACGTCCTGACTTTC.

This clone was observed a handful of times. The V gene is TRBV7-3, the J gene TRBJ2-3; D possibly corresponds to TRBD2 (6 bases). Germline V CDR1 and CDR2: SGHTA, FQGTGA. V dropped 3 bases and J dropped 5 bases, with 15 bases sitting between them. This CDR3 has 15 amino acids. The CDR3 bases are TGTGCCAGCAGCTTGGAGGGCCCTCCCCGAGATACGCAGTATTTT. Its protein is CASSLEGPPRDTQYF.

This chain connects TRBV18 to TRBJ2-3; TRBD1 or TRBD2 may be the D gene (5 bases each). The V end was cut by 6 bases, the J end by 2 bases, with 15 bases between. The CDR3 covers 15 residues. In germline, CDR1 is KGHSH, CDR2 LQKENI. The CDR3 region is CASSQGVPSTDTQYF. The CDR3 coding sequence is TGTGCCAGCTCCCAGGGAGTACCATCCACAGATACGCAGTATTTT.

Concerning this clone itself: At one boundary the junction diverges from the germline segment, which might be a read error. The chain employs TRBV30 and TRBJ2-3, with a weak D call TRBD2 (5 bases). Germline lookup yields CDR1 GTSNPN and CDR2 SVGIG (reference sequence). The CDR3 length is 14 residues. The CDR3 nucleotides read TGTGCCGGGAGAACAGTCCCTTTGGGGGATACGCAGTATTTT. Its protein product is CAGRTVPLGDTQYF. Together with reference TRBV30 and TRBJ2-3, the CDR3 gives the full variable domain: SQTIHQWPATLVQPVGSPLSLECTVEGTSNPNLYWYRQAAGRGLQLLFYSVGIGQISSEVPQNLSASRPQDRQFILSSKKLLLSDSGFYLCAGRTVPLGDTQYFGPGTRLTVL.

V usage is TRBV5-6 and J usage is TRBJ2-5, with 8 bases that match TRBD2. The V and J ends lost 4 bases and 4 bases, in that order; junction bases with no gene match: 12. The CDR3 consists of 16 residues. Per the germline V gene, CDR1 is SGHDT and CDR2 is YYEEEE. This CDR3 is CASSPRGGKAAETQYF. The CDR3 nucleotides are TGTGCCAGCAGCCCCCGGGGGGGGAAAGCGGCAGAGACCCAGTACTTC.

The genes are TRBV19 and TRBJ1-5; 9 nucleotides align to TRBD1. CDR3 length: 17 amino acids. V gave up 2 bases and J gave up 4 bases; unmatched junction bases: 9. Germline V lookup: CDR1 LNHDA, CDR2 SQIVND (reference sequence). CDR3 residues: CASSIIGPTGGNQPQHF. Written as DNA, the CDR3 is TGTGCCAGTAGTATAATAGGACCGACAGGGGGGAATCAGCCCCAGCATTTT.

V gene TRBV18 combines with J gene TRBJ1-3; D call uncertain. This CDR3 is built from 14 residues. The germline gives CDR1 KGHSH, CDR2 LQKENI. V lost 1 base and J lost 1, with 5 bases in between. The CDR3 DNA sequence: TGTGCCAGCTCACCACAGAATTCTGGAAACACCATATATTTT. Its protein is CASSPQNSGNTIYF.

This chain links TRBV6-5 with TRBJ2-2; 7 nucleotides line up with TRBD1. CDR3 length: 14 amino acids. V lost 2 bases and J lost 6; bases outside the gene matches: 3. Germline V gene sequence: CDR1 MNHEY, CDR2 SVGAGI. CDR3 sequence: CASSYKGAPGELFF. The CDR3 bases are TGTGCCAGCAGTTACAAGGGGGCTCCCGGGGAGCTGTTTTTT.

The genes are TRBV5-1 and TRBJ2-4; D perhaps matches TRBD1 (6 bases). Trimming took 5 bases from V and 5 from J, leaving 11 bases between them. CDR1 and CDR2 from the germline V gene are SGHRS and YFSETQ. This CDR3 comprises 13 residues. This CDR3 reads CASSGQKENIQYF. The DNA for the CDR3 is TGCGCCAGCAGTGGACAGAAAGAAAACATTCAGTACTTC.

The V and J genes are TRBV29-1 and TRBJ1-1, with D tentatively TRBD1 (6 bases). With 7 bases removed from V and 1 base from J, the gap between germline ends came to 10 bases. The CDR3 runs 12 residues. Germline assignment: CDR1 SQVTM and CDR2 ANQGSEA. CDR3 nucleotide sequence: TGCAGCGGATTGGGACAGAACACTGAAGCTTTCTTT. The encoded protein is CSGLGQNTEAFF.

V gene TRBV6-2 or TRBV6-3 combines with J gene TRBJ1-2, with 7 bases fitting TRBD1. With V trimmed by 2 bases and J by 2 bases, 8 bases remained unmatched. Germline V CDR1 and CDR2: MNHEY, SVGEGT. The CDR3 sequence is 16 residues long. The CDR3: CASSYGTAETNYGYTF. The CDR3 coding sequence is TGTGCCAGCAGTTACGGGACAGCCGAGACAAACTATGGCTACACCTTC.

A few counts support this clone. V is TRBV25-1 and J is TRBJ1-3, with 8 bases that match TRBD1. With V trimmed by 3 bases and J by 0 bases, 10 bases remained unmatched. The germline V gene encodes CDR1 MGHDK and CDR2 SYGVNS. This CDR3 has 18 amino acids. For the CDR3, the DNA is TGTGCCAGCAGTGACAGGGGGGGACAGGCCTACTCTGGAAACACCATATATTTT. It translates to CASSDRGGQAYSGNTIYF. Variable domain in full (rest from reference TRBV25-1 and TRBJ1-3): EADIYQTPRYLVIGTGKKITLECSQTMGHDKMYWYQQDPGMELHLIHYSYGVNSTEKGDLSSESTVSRIRTEHFPLTLESARPSHTSQYLCASSDRGGQAYSGNTIYFGEGSWLTVV.

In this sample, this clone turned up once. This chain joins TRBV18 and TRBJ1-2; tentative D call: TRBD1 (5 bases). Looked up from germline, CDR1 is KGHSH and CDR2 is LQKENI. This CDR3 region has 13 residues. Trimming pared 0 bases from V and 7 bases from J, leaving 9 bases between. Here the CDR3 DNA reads TGTGCCAGCTCACCACCGGGGGGGAGTGGCTACACCTTC. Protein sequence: CASSPPGGSGYTF.

CDR3: CASSFGGEGGYTF. CDR3 bases: TGTGCCAGCAGCTTTGGGGGGGAGGGTGGCTACACCTTC. The rearrangement joins TRBV5-4 to TRBJ1-2; D is perhaps TRBD1 (5 bases). The V gene lost 2 bases and the J gene lost 7 bases, with 12 bases spanning the gap. CDR1 and CDR2 (germline): SGHNT, YYREEE (reference sequence). There are 13 residues in the CDR3.

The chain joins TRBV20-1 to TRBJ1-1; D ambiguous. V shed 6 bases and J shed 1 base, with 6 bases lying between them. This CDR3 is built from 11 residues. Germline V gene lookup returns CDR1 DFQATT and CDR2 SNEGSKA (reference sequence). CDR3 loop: CSAYTNTEAFF. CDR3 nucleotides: TGCAGTGCGTACACGAACACTGAAGCTTTCTTT.

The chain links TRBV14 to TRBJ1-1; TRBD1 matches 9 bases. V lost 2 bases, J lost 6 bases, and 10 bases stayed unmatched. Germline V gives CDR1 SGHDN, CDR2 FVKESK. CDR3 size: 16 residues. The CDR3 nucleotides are TGTGCCAGCAGCCAATCACAGGGGGCGCAAATCTCTGAAGCTTTCTTT. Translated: CASSQSQGAQISEAFF.

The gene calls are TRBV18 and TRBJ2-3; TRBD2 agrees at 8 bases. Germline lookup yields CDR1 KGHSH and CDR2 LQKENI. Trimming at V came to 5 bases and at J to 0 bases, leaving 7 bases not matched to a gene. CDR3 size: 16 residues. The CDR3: CASSYGSGASTDTQYF. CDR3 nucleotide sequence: TGTGCCAGCTCATATGGTAGCGGGGCTAGCACAGATACGCAGTATTTT.